This T cell receptor (beta chain) originates from a study of T cell changes during pregnancy in multiple sclerosis. The CDR3 is made up of 19 amino acids. In germline, CDR1 is MGHRA, CDR2 YSYEKL. V was cut by 0 bases and J by 1 base, with 16 bases left in between. Assay used: immunoSEQ multiplex PCR; TCRdb lists only in-frame clones, some missing. The sample records around 50,000 clones, about 90% being singletons. The chain joins TRBV4-1 to TRBJ2-6, with a weak D call TRBD2 (7 bases). This sequence originates from a female donor with multiple sclerosis, enrolled in a pregnancy study. Specimen: CD4+ T cells from peripheral blood mononuclear cells, collected after pregnancy. CDR3 nucleotides: TGCGCCAGCAGCCAAGATCTTAGGGGGGAGGGGTCTGGGGCCAACGTCCTGACTTTC. Amino acids: CASSQDLRGEGSGANVLTF.